Following are 32 T cell receptor beta chains from one sample sequenced in a study of Ad26.COV2.S vaccination and SARS-CoV-2 variants. Assay: immunoSEQ multiplex PCR; the TCRdb copy retains only in-frame clones and omits some. This sample has 300,000 to 350,000 clones, with 88% found just once. Regarding treatment: roughly 18 received Ad26.COV2.S at low or high dose, single or two shots; roughly five received placebo; per-sample allocation not given. Samples were taken on day 63 after the first vaccine or placebo injection. The input for sequencing was peripheral blood, taken in a trial of Ad26.COV2.S vaccine versus placebo. Receptors were obtained from a person aged 18-60 years who received the Ad26.COV2.S COVID-19 vaccine or a placebo.

This chain connects TRBV7-6 to TRBJ2-2; the D gene is possibly TRBD1 (6 bases). V was trimmed by 6 bases and J by 7 bases, leaving 12 bases between them. There are 13 residues in the CDR3. Germline V lookup: CDR1 SGHVS, CDR2 FNYEAQ. The CDR3 nucleotides are TGTGCCAGCAGTTTCACAGGGAACGGGGAGCTGTTTTTT. Amino acid sequence: CASSFTGNGELFF.

This clone was seen more than once but under ten times. The V gene is TRBV11-3, the J gene TRBJ2-7; TRBD1 matches 9 bases. Trimming took 4 bases from V and 6 from J; bases not matched to a gene: 7. The CDR3 has 14 amino acids. Germline loops: CDR1 SGHNT, CDR2 YENEEA. CDR3 sequence reads: CASSSRTGAREQYF. The CDR3 coding sequence is TGTGCCAGCAGCTCTAGGACAGGGGCTCGCGAGCAGTACTTC.

This clone was detected only a few times. The rearrangement links TRBV27 to TRBJ1-4; D not certain. Germline V lookup: CDR1 MNHEY, CDR2 SMNVEV (reference sequence). With 2 bases removed from V and 6 bases from J, the gap between germline ends came to 13 bases. The CDR3 has 15 residues. The CDR3 nucleotides are TGTGCCAGCAGTTTACTTGGGGTCACGGATGAAAAACTGTTTTTT. Its protein is CASSLLGVTDEKLFF. The variable domain in full, completed from reference TRBV27 and TRBJ1-4, reads EAQVTQNPRYLITVTGKKLTVTCSQNMNHEYMSWYRQDPGLGLRQIYYSMNVEVTDKGDVPEGYKVSRKEKRNFPLILESPSPNQTSLYFCASSLLGVTDEKLFFGSGTQLSVL.

This chain links TRBV6-2 or TRBV6-3 with TRBJ2-3; the D gene is possibly TRBD2 (7 bases). Germline V gene lookup returns CDR1 MNHEY and CDR2 SVGEGT. The CDR3 length is 14 residues. The V end lost 6 bases, the J end lost 7 bases, and 17 bases lay between the germline ends. This CDR3 is CASSGGTSRNTQYF. Written as DNA, the CDR3 is TGTGCCAGCAGCGGGGGGACAAGTAGAAATACGCAGTATTTT.

The chain has TRBV6-4 and TRBJ2-3; a possible D gene is TRBD1 (6 bases). Germline V gene sequence: CDR1 MRHNA, CDR2 SNTAGT. The ends were cut back, 3 bases at V and 1 base at J, with 17 bases in the middle. The CDR3 totals 17 residues. The CDR3, as DNA: TGTGCCAGCAGTGAAGGGGGAACCAGGGGTCGCACAGATACGCAGTATTTT. Translating gives CASSEGGTRGRTDTQYF.

In DNA, the CDR3 is TGTGCCAGCAGTTTTGAGGTCCTCTCCTATAATTCACCCCTCCACTTT. Protein: CASSFEVLSYNSPLHF. The genes are TRBV6-5 and TRBJ1-6; D is unresolved. Germline CDR1 reads MNHEY; CDR2 reads SVGAGI. Trimming pared 4 bases from V and 0 bases from J, leaving 10 bases between. The CDR3 contains 16 residues.

CDR3 amino acids: CAGGQGTEAFF. CDR3 coding DNA: TGTGCCGGGGGACAGGGCACTGAAGCTTTCTTT. This sequence joins TRBV28 and TRBJ1-1; the match to TRBD1 covers 9 bases. The CDR3 sequence is 11 residues long. Germline V gene lookup returns CDR1 MDHEN and CDR2 SYDVKM. Losses at the gene ends were 11 bases for V and 4 bases for J; bases not matched to a gene: 2.

J is TRBJ1-4 and V is TRBV28; D is perhaps TRBD1 (6 bases). The CDR3 loop spans 16 amino acids. The germline V and J ends were trimmed by 6 bases and 9 bases, with 23 bases remaining between them. The germline V gene encodes CDR1 MDHEN and CDR2 SYDVKM. The CDR3: CASSADSLTGKKKLFF. The CDR3 bases are TGTGCCAGCAGCGCCGATTCTCTGACAGGAAAGAAAAAACTGTTTTTT.

This sequence joins TRBV9 and TRBJ1-1; D not resolved. The CDR3 has 15 amino acids. Germline assignment: CDR1 SGDLS and CDR2 YYNGEE. V lost 4 bases and J 0 bases, leaving 13 bases between the germline ends. This CDR3 is CASSPRMAMNTEAFF. CDR3 DNA sequence: TGTGCCAGCAGCCCCCGGATGGCCATGAACACTGAAGCTTTCTTT. The complete variable domain, with remaining parts taken from reference TRBV9 and TRBJ1-1, reads DSGVTQTPKHLITATGQRVTLRCSPRSGDLSVYWYQQSLDQGLQFLIQYYNGEERAKGNILERFSAQQFPDLHSELNLSSLELGDSALYFCASSPRMAMNTEAFFGQGTRLTVV.

V gene TRBV14 combines with J gene TRBJ1-2, with D unclear. V lost 3 bases and J 4 bases, leaving 15 bases between the germline ends. This CDR3 is built from 15 residues. From germline, CDR1 is SGHDN and CDR2 FVKESK. CDR3: CASSQFLEPTYGYTF. CDR3 in DNA: TGTGCCAGCAGCCAGTTCCTGGAACCCACCTATGGCTACACCTTC.

The chain couples TRBV19 to TRBJ1-3; D not certain. CDR1 and CDR2 from the germline V gene are LNHDA and SQIVND (reference sequence). Trimming pared 1 base from V and 7 bases from J, leaving 20 bases between. This CDR3 is built from 17 residues. CDR3 nucleotide sequence: TGTGCCAGTAGTATAGCGGGATCCAGGACGGCGGAGAACACCATATATTTT. Protein: CASSIAGSRTAENTIYF.

The chain uses TRBV19 and TRBJ1-4; maybe TRBD1 (6 bases). V lost 8 bases and J 7 bases, leaving 14 bases between the germline ends. Germline V gene data show CDR1 as LNHDA and CDR2 as SQIVND (reference sequence). The CDR3 runs to 13 residues. CDR3 in amino acids: CASSGQRGEKLFF. The CDR3 DNA sequence: TGTGCCAGTTCCGGACAGAGGGGTGAAAAACTGTTTTTT.

The chain carries TRBV6-5 and TRBJ2-7; the match to TRBD1 covers 8 bases. V was clipped by 5 bases and J by 4 bases; unmatched bases: 10. The CDR3 extends over 15 amino acids. Germline V gives CDR1 MNHEY, CDR2 SVGAGI. In nucleotides, the CDR3 is TGTGCCAGCAGTCCCTGGACAGGGAAAAAGTACGAGCAGTACTTC. This gives the protein CASSPWTGKKYEQYF.

V is TRBV30 and J is TRBJ1-1; D gene ambiguous. Germline CDR1 and CDR2: GTSNPN and SVGIG (reference sequence). Trimming cost V 3 bases and J 4 bases, with 9 bases left between them. This CDR3 is 12 amino acids long. CDR3 region: CAWRGTTTEAFF. DNA for the CDR3: TGTGCCTGGAGAGGAACGACCACTGAAGCTTTCTTT.

CDR3 sequence reads: CASSQQPTGIYNEQFF. In nucleotides, the CDR3 is TGTGCCAGTAGTCAACAACCAACGGGTATCTACAATGAGCAGTTCTTC. The rearrangement joins TRBV19 to TRBJ2-1; D is unclear. Germline V CDR1 and CDR2: LNHDA, SQIVND (reference sequence). Trimming shortened V by 5 bases and J by 3 bases, and 17 bases separated the two germline ends. The CDR3 is made up of 16 amino acids.

The table lists this clone with a count of one. This rearrangement joins TRBV30 to TRBJ2-1; D ambiguous. The CDR3 has 13 amino acids. CDR1 and CDR2 (germline): GTSNPN, SVGIG (reference sequence). V lost 2 bases and J lost 13, with 18 bases in between. CDR3 bases: TGTGCCTGGAGTCACAAAAAGGCAAGGCGACAGTTCTTC. Encoded protein: CAWSHKKARRQFF.

CDR3 nucleotide sequence: TGTGCCAGCAGCTTAGAGCTGGGAGCCTACGAGCAGTACTTC. It encodes CASSLELGAYEQYF. The J gene is TRBJ2-7, the V gene TRBV7-6, with D perhaps TRBD2 (5 bases). This CDR3 has 14 amino acids. Between the trimmed V and J ends, which lost 1 base and 2 bases, there was a span of 9 bases. Germline V gene sequence: CDR1 SGHVS, CDR2 FNYEAQ.

The chain couples TRBV4-3 to TRBJ1-1, with TRBD1 identical over 7 bases. The CDR3 spans 16 residues. V was clipped by 0 bases and J by 4 bases; unmatched bases: 8. The germline CDR1 and CDR2 sequences are LGHNA and YSLEER. The CDR3 nucleotides read TGCGCCAGCAGCCAAGAAGCGCGGTACAGGGGCACTGAAGCTTTCTTT. This encodes CASSQEARYRGTEAFF.

CDR3 coding DNA: TGTGCCAGTAGTACGACAGGGCCGCGGGGGACCCAGTACTTC. Its protein is CASSTTGPRGTQYF. The chain couples TRBV19 to TRBJ2-5; possibly TRBD1 for D (7 bases). Germline-derived CDR1 and CDR2 are LNHDA and SQIVND (reference sequence). With 4 bases removed from V and 7 bases from J, the gap between germline ends came to 16 bases. The CDR3 extends over 14 amino acids. Looking up the rest from reference TRBV19 and TRBJ2-5 gives the full variable domain: DGGITQSPKYLFRKEGQNVTLSCEQNLNHDAMYWYRQDPGQGLRLIYYSQIVNDFQKGDIAEGYSVSREKKESFPLTVTSAQKNPTAFYLCASSTTGPRGTQYFGPGTRLLVL.

The rearrangement links TRBV6-5 to TRBJ2-7, with D perhaps matching TRBD1 or TRBD2 (6 bases each). The V end lost 8 bases, the J end lost 3 bases, and 17 bases lay between the germline ends. Germline assignment: CDR1 MNHEY and CDR2 SVGAGI. This CDR3 spans 14 amino acids. As DNA, the CDR3 is TGTGCCAGCTTTCGAGACGGGGGCAGCTACGAGCAGTACTTC. Encoded protein: CASFRDGGSYEQYF.

The genes are TRBV28 and TRBJ1-1; D is undetermined. The CDR3 is 15 amino acids. From germline, CDR1 is MDHEN and CDR2 SYDVKM. The V end was cut by 4 bases, the J end by 0 bases, with 12 bases between. CDR3 sequence reads: CASSSRAEVNTEAFF. The DNA for the CDR3 is TGTGCCAGCAGTTCACGTGCAGAAGTGAACACTGAAGCTTTCTTT.

The J gene is TRBJ1-5, the V gene TRBV5-6; 8 positions match TRBD1. CDR3 length: 14 amino acids. After removal of 2 bases from V and 6 bases from J, the junction contained 4 bases not matched to a gene. Germline assignment: CDR1 SGHDT and CDR2 YYEEEE. CDR3 in DNA: TGTGCCAGCAGCTTACAGGGGGTGAGTCAGCCCCAGCATTTT. This codes for CASSLQGVSQPQHF.

The rearrangement joins TRBV7-9 to TRBJ2-7, with TRBD2 as a possible D gene (5 bases). CDR3 length equals 15 residues. CDR1 is SEHNR, CDR2 FQNEAQ, per germline (reference sequence). Trimming pared 4 bases from V and 0 bases from J, leaving 13 bases between. The CDR3 nucleotides read TGTGCCAGCAGCTCAGGCGGACTGAGCTCCTACGAGCAGTACTTC. Translating it yields CASSSGGLSSYEQYF.

V usage is TRBV10-2 and J usage is TRBJ2-5; 11 nucleotides match TRBD1. The CDR3 contains 17 residues. The germline V gene encodes CDR1 WSHSY and CDR2 SAAADI. Losses at the gene ends were 0 bases for V and 7 bases for J; bases not matched to a gene: 10. CDR3 amino acids: CASSESRTGGPSGTQYF. The DNA of the CDR3 is TGCGCCAGCAGTGAGTCGAGGACAGGGGGCCCGTCGGGGACCCAGTACTTC.

This chain connects TRBV6-4 to TRBJ1-2, with D maybe TRBD1 (5 bases). V lost 6 bases, J lost 2 bases, and 10 bases lay in between. Germline V gives CDR1 MRHNA, CDR2 SNTAGT. This CDR3 is 13 amino acids long. CDR3 amino acids: CASSPGRNYGYTF. Here the CDR3 DNA reads TGTGCCAGCAGCCCGGGACGGAACTATGGCTACACCTTC.

This chain connects TRBV5-1 to TRBJ2-7, with TRBD2 matching 9 bases. Germline V gives CDR1 SGHRS, CDR2 YFSETQ. After removal of 4 bases from V and 6 bases from J, the junction contained 8 bases not matched to a gene. The CDR3 runs 14 residues. Here the CDR3 reads CASSTVAGEGEQYF. CDR3 DNA sequence: TGCGCCAGCAGCACCGTAGCGGGAGAGGGCGAGCAGTACTTC.

This sequence joins TRBV6-6 and TRBJ1-2; unclear D gene. The CDR3 contains 13 residues. With 2 bases removed from V and 3 bases from J, the gap between germline ends came to 7 bases. Germline CDR1 reads MNHNY; CDR2 reads SVGAGI (reference sequence). The CDR3 DNA follows: TGTGCCAGCAGTTACGAAGCTCACTATGGCTACACCTTC. It codes for CASSYEAHYGYTF.

The gene calls are TRBV5-5 and TRBJ2-5; the D is unclear. The CDR3 runs 14 residues. Germline lookup yields CDR1 SGHKS and CDR2 YYEKEE (reference sequence). V was pared by 3 bases and J by 4 bases, with 13 bases between. The CDR3 DNA is TGTGCCAGCAGCTCGGACGGAAAAGGAGAGACCCAGTACTTC. Its translation is CASSSDGKGETQYF.

V gene TRBV6-5 combines with J gene TRBJ2-2; 9 bases are shared with TRBD1. Trimming took 8 bases from V and 7 from J; bases not matched to a gene: 5. The CDR3 runs 13 residues. Germline lookup yields CDR1 MNHEY and CDR2 SVGAGI. This CDR3 is CASGQGIFGELFF. The CDR3 nucleotides read TGTGCCAGCGGACAGGGGATATTCGGGGAGCTGTTTTTT.

The chain links TRBV9 to TRBJ2-5, with D perhaps matching TRBD1 (8 bases). The CDR3 sequence is 13 residues long. V gave up 6 bases and J gave up 4 bases, with 13 bases separating them. Germline loops: CDR1 SGDLS, CDR2 YYNGEE. CDR3 sequence: CASNRGGRETQYF. DNA for the CDR3: TGTGCCAGCAACAGGGGGGGGCGAGAGACCCAGTACTTC.

This chain uses TRBV18 with TRBJ2-5, with 8 bases matching TRBD1. Germline CDR1 is KGHSH and CDR2 is LQKENI. V was clipped by 3 bases and J by 0 bases; unmatched bases: 6. This CDR3 is built from 16 residues. The CDR3 sequence is CASSPRQGHYQETQYF. The DNA for the CDR3 is TGTGCCAGCTCACCTCGACAGGGGCACTACCAAGAGACCCAGTACTTC.

This chain links TRBV7-9 with TRBJ1-6, with D unclear. The CDR3 loop spans 14 amino acids. The ends were cut back, 6 bases at V and 8 bases at J, with 14 bases in the middle. Germline values: CDR1 SEHNR, CDR2 FQNEAQ (reference sequence). CDR3 sequence: CASRRPGVYSPLHF. The CDR3 coding sequence is TGTGCCAGCAGACGACCGGGAGTTTATTCACCCCTCCACTTT. The entire variable domain, with the rest obtained from reference TRBV7-9 and TRBJ1-6, is as follows: DTGVSQNPRHKITKRGQNVTFRCDPISEHNRLYWYRQTLGQGPEFLTYFQNEAQLEKSRLLSDRFSAERPKGSFSTLEIQRTEQGDSAMYLCASRRPGVYSPLHFGNGTRLTVT.